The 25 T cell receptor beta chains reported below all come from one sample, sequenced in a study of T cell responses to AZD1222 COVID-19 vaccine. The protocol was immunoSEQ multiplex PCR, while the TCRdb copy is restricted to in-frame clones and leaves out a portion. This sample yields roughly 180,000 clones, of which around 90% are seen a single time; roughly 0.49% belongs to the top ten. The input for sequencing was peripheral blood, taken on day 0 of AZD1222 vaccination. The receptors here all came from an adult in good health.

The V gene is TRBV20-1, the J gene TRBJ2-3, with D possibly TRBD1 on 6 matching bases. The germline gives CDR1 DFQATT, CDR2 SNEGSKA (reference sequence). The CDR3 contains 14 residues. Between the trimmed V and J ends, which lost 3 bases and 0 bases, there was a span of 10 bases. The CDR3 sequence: CSASRQGSTDTQYF. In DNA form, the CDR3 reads TGCAGTGCTAGTCGGCAGGGGAGCACAGATACGCAGTATTTT.

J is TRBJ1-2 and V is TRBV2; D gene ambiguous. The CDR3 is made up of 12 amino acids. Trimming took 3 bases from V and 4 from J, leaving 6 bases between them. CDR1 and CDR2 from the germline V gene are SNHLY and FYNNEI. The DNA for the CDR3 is TGTGCCAGCAGTGACGCGGCCTATGGCTACACCTTC. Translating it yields CASSDAAYGYTF.

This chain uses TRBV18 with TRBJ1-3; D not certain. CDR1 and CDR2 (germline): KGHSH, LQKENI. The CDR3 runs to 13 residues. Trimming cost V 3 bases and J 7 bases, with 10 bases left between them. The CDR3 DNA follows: TGTGCCAGCTCACCCCAGACGGGGAACACCATATATTTT. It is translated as CASSPQTGNTIYF.

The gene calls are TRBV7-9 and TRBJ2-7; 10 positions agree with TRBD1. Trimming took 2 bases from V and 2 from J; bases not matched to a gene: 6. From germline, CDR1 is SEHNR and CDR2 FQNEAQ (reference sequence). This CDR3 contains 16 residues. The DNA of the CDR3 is TGTGCCAGCAGCTTATCTGGGACAGGGGTAACCTACGAGCAGTACTTC. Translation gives CASSLSGTGVTYEQYF.

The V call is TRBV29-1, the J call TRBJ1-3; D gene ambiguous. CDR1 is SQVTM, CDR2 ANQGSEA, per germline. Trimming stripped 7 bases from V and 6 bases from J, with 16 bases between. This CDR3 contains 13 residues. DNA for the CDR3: TGCAGCGCCTTGGGCTATGGTAAAAACACCATATATTTT. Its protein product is CSALGYGKNTIYF.

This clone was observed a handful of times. The CDR3 DNA is TGCGCCAGCAGCCAAGCTTGGAACGGGGAGCTGTTTTTT. This translates into CASSQAWNGELFF. The gene calls are TRBV4-3 and TRBJ2-2; the D is unclear. Germline lookup yields CDR1 LGHNA and CDR2 YSLEER. CDR3 size: 13 residues. Between the trimmed V and J ends, which lost 1 base and 7 bases, there was a span of 7 bases.

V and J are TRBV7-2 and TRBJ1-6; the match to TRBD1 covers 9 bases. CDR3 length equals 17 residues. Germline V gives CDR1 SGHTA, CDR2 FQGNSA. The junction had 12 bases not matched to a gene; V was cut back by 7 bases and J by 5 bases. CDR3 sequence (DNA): TGTGCCAGCAACCCCACAAAACAGGGGGCCCATAATTCACCCCTCCACTTT. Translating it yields CASNPTKQGAHNSPLHF.

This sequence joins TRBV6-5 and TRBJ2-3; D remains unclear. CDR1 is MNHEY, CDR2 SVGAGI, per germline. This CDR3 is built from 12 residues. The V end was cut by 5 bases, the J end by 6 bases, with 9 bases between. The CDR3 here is CASSLLLDTQYF. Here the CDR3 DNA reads TGTGCCAGCAGTCTCCTCCTGGATACGCAGTATTTT.

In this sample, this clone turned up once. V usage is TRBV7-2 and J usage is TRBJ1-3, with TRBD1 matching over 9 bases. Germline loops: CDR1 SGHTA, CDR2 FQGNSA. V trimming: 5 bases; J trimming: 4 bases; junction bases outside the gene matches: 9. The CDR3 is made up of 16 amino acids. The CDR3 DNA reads TGTGCCAGCAGCACCTCCGGGACAGGGTCCGGAAACACCATATATTTT. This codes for CASSTSGTGSGNTIYF.

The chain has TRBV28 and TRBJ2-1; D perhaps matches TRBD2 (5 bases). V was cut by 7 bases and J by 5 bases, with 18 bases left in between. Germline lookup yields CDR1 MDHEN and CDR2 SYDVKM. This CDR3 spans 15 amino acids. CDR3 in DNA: TGTGCCAGCAAATCGTTGGACTTCCTACACAATGAGCAGTTCTTC. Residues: CASKSLDFLHNEQFF.

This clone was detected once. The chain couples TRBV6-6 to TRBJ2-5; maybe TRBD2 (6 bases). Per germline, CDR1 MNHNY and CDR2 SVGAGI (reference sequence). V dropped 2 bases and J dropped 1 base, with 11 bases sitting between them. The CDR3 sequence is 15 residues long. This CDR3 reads CASSYTGVPQETQYF. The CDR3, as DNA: TGTGCCAGCAGTTACACGGGGGTGCCCCAAGAGACCCAGTACTTC.

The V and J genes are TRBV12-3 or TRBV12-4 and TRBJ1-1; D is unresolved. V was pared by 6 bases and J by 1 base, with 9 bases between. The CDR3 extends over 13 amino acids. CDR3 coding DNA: TGTGCCAGCAGGGAACCAGAGAACACTGAAGCTTTCTTT. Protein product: CASREPENTEAFF.

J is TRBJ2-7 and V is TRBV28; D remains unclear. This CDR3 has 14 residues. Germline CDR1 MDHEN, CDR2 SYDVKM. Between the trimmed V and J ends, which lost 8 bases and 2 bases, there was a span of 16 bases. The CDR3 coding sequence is TGTGCCAGCCCAGACCCCTCTCCCCCCTACGAGCAGTACTTC. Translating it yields CASPDPSPPYEQYF.

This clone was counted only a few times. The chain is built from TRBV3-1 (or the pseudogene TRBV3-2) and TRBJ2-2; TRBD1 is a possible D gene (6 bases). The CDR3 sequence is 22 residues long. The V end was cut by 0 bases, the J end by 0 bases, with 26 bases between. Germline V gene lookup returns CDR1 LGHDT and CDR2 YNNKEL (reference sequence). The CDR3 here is CASSQDWGPRWRHMTNTGELFF. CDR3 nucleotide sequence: TGTGCCAGCAGCCAAGATTGGGGGCCCAGGTGGAGGCACATGACGAACACCGGGGAGCTGTTTTTT.

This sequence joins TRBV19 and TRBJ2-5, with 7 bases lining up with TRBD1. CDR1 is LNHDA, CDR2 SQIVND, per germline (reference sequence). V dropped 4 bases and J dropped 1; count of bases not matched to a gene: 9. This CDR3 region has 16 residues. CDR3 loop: CASSTHGTAAQETQYF. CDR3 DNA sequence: TGTGCCAGTAGTACCCACGGGACAGCCGCCCAAGAGACCCAGTACTTC.

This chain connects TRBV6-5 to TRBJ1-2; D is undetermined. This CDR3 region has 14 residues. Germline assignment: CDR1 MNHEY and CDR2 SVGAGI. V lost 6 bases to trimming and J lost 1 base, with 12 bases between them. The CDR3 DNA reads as TGTGCCAGCAGGGAGGGATTACTTAACTATGGCTACACCTTC. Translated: CASREGLLNYGYTF.

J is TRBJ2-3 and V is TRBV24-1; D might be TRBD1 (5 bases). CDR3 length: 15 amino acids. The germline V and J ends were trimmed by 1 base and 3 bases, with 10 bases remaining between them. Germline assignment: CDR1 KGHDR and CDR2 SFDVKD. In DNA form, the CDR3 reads TGTGCCACCAGTGATTTTGGAAGGGGTACAGATACGCAGTATTTT. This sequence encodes CATSDFGRGTDTQYF.

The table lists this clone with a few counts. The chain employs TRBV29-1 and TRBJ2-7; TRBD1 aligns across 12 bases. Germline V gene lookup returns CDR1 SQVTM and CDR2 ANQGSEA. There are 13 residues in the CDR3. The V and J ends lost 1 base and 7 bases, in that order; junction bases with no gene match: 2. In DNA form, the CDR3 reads TGCAGCGTTGAAGGGGACAGGGGGCTGGAGCAGTACTTC. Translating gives CSVEGDRGLEQYF.

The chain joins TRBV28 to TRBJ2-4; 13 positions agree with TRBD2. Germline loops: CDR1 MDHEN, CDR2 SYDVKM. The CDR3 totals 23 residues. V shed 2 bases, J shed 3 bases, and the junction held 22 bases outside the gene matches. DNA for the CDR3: TGTGCCAGCAGTTTACCTCCCATCGGACTAGCGGGAGTTGGGGGGCCGGGCAAAAACATTCAGTACTTC. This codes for CASSLPPIGLAGVGGPGKNIQYF.

CDR3 bases: TGTGCCAGCAGCTTAGCGGGGTCCGATACGCAGTATTTT. Translation: CASSLAGSDTQYF. This chain links TRBV11-1 with TRBJ2-3, with unresolved D. From germline, CDR1 is SGHAT and CDR2 FQDESV (reference sequence). Trimming stripped 0 bases from V and 6 bases from J, with 7 bases between. The CDR3 has 13 residues.

CDR3 bases: TGTGCCAGCAGGGCCCGAGGAGGGCAAAAACTGTTTTTT. Translation: CASRARGGQKLFF. The rearrangement joins TRBV12-3 or TRBV12-4 to TRBJ1-4; D is unclear. V lost 6 bases to trimming and J lost 9 bases, with 14 bases between them. The CDR3 runs 13 residues.

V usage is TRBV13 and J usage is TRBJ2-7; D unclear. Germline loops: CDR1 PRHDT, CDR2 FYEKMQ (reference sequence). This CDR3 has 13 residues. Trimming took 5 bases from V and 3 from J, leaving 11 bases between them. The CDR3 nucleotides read TGTGCCAGCAGCATGGAAACCAGCTACGAGCAGTACTTC. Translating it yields CASSMETSYEQYF.

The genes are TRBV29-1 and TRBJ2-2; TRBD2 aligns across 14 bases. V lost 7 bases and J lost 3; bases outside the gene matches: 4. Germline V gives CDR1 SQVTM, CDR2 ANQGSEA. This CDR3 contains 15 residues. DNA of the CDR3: TGCAGCGCGGGACTAGCGGGAGTGGACACCGGGGAGCTGTTTTTT. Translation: CSAGLAGVDTGELFF.

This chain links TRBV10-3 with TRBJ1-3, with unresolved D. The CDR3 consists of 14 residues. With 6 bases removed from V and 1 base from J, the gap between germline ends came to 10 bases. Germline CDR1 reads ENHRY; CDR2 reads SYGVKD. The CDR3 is CAIRDSRSGNTIYF. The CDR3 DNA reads TGTGCCATCAGGGACTCCAGGTCTGGAAACACCATATATTTT.

CDR3 bases: TGTGCCAGCAGCTTTGGGCTAGCGGTCCAAGAGACCCAGTACTTC. It translates to CASSFGLAVQETQYF. J is TRBJ2-5 and V is TRBV7-2; 7 bases fit TRBD2. With V trimmed by 3 bases and J by 1 base, 5 bases remained unmatched. CDR3 length equals 15 residues. The germline V gene encodes CDR1 SGHTA and CDR2 FQGNSA.